This TCR beta chain was sequenced during a study of T cell repertoires in cytomegalovirus infection. Background on the study: Public TCR beta signatures provided an indication of both CMV infection and a matching HLA type.

This clonotype appeared many times. Its antigen is unknown. CDR3 length equals 12 residues. Germline lookup yields CDR1 SGHTA and CDR2 FQGNSA. The V end was cut by 3 bases, the J end by 5 bases, with 6 bases between. Study conclusions and caveats: HLA-C-restricted CMV clonotypes gave the most frequent clonotype in two of eight donors. Identification of carriers of CMV plus the relevant HLA was achieved through cumulative public TCR beta family frequency.

One entry per CDR3 protein results from TCRdb running MiXCR on the reads. The table shows about 180,000 distinct CDR3 sequences, with about a sixth occurring only once. Sequenced input: CD8+ T cells from PBMCs. The sequence came from a human donor in good health (CMV status not recorded). Some clones in this sample may be carry-over from other donors' samples. The gene calls are TRBV7-2 and TRBJ2-3; D gene unclear. CDR3 DNA: TGTGCCAGCAGCTTTCGGATAGATACGCAGTATTTT. It translates to CASSFRIDTQYF.